The 22 T cell receptor beta chains given below trace back to one sample, sequenced in a study of CD8 T cells in Susac syndrome. Random-hexamer reverse transcription was applied to roughly 0.5 to 1 ug RNA. TCRdb reprocessed the immunoSEQ multiplex PCR reads with MiXCR, giving one entry per CDR3 protein. This sample has approximately 220,000 distinct CDR3 sequences; 92% occur once, and the top ten carry approximately 0.13%. Sequenced material: CD8+ T cells from PBMCs. These receptor sequences come from a human donor with multiple sclerosis.

The rearrangement joins TRBV2 to TRBJ2-1, with D possibly TRBD1 on 6 matching bases. Trimming took 8 bases from V and 6 from J, leaving 11 bases between them. Germline values: CDR1 SNHLY, CDR2 FYNNEI. The CDR3 has 12 amino acids. As DNA, the CDR3 is TGTGCCAGCTTAGGCAGGGGCAATGAGCAGTTCTTC. Amino acid sequence: CASLGRGNEQFF.

CDR3: CASSQVAVSGNTIYF. In nucleotides, the CDR3 is TGCGCCAGCAGCCAAGTGGCAGTCTCTGGAAACACCATATATTTT. J is TRBJ1-3 and V is TRBV4-3; D not certain. The CDR3 sequence is 15 residues long. Trimming left V 1 base short and J 0 bases short, with 7 bases between. Germline V lookup: CDR1 LGHNA, CDR2 YSLEER.

The chain joins TRBV25-1 to TRBJ2-1; possibly TRBD1 for D (5 bases). CDR3 size: 12 residues. Trimming took 6 bases from V and 7 from J, leaving 10 bases between them. Germline loops: CDR1 MGHDK, CDR2 SYGVNS. CDR3 in amino acids: CASRAQENEQFF. The CDR3 region has the DNA TGTGCCAGCAGGGCACAGGAGAATGAGCAGTTCTTC.

The chain has TRBV5-4 and TRBJ2-5, with a possible D match to TRBD2 (5 bases). Trimming shortened V by 2 bases and J by 2 bases, and 10 bases separated the two germline ends. Germline V gene lookup returns CDR1 SGHNT and CDR2 YYREEE (reference sequence). There are 14 residues in the CDR3. The CDR3 region is CASSLGSEQETQYF. CDR3 in DNA: TGTGCCAGCAGCTTAGGGAGCGAACAAGAGACCCAGTACTTC. The full variable domain, rest sourced from reference TRBV5-4 and TRBJ2-5, is ETGVTQSPTHLIKTRGQQVTLRCSSQSGHNTVSWYQQALGQGPQFIFQYYREEENGRGNFPPRFSGLQFPNYSSELNVNALELDDSALYLCASSLGSEQETQYFGPGTRLLVL.

This clonotype was picked up one time. The chain joins TRBV29-1 to TRBJ1-2, with a weak D call TRBD1 (6 bases). Trimming took off 7 bases at V and 8 bases at J, with 17 bases between the two ends. Per the germline V gene, CDR1 is SQVTM and CDR2 is ANQGSEA. The CDR3 spans 12 residues. In DNA form, the CDR3 reads TGCAGCGCAGGGGAAGGAGGTTCCGGCTACACCTTC. Amino acid sequence: CSAGEGGSGYTF.

The rearrangement joins TRBV24-1 to TRBJ2-3; 7 nucleotides agree with TRBD2. This CDR3 has 18 residues. The trim removed 4 bases at V and 0 bases at J, leaving 12 bases unmatched. Germline V lookup: CDR1 KGHDR, CDR2 SFDVKD. CDR3 sequence (DNA): TGTGCCACCAGTGACCCCCGTTTCCGGGAGGTGAGCACAGATACGCAGTATTTT. Its translation is CATSDPRFREVSTDTQYF.

The gene calls are TRBV6-6 and TRBJ2-3, with TRBD2 matching 7 bases. With V trimmed by 6 bases and J by 2 bases, 11 bases remained unmatched. CDR1 and CDR2 from the germline V gene are MNHNY and SVGAGI (reference sequence). The CDR3 has 16 amino acids. The CDR3 here is CASRPYSGWYTDTQYF. The CDR3 DNA is TGTGCCAGCAGACCCTATAGCGGGTGGTACACAGATACGCAGTATTTT.

Only one count was recorded for this clonotype. The chain carries TRBV7-9 and TRBJ1-1; D is perhaps TRBD1 (5 bases). Germline V gene lookup returns CDR1 SEHNR and CDR2 FQNEAQ (reference sequence). CDR3 length equals 14 residues. V lost 3 bases to trimming and J lost 6 bases, with 14 bases between them. The CDR3 loop is CASSFDIGVPEAFF. The CDR3 DNA reads as TGTGCCAGCAGCTTCGATATAGGGGTTCCTGAAGCTTTCTTT.

V is TRBV6-6 and J is TRBJ2-7; D is possibly TRBD2 (5 bases). Germline CDR1 and CDR2: MNHNY and SVGAGI (reference sequence). The ends were cut back, 2 bases at V and 4 bases at J, with 12 bases in the middle. The CDR3 runs 14 residues. CDR3 sequence: CASSYLGVGYEQYF. In DNA, the CDR3 is TGTGCCAGCAGTTACCTGGGAGTGGGATACGAGCAGTACTTC.

The chain couples TRBV7-3 to TRBJ2-3; the D call may be TRBD1 or TRBD2 (6 bases each). Germline CDR1 SGHTA, CDR2 FQGTGA. This CDR3 has 18 amino acids. Trimming took 3 bases from V and 0 from J, leaving 19 bases between them. CDR3 sequence reads: CASSFQPTQGGSTDTQYF. The CDR3 bases are TGTGCCAGCAGCTTCCAACCTACACAGGGAGGTAGCACAGATACGCAGTATTTT.

This sequence joins TRBV6-5 and TRBJ2-2; the D gene is possibly TRBD1 (5 bases). CDR1 and CDR2 from the germline V gene are MNHEY and SVGAGI. This CDR3 region has 15 residues. The V end was cut by 2 bases, the J end by 5 bases, with 12 bases between. CDR3 bases: TGTGCCAGCAGTTACAGTCAGGGCGGAACCGGGGAGCTGTTTTTT. Residues: CASSYSQGGTGELFF.

The gene calls are TRBV20-1 and TRBJ2-3; 9 bases are a match to TRBD2. The CDR3 is 15 amino acids. Germline lookup yields CDR1 DFQATT and CDR2 SNEGSKA (reference sequence). J lost 6 bases, V lost 1 base, and 8 bases had no gene match. CDR3 sequence (DNA): TGCAGTGCTAGAGTTTGGGCTAGCGGGGCTGATACGCAGTATTTT. Protein sequence: CSARVWASGADTQYF.

The J gene is TRBJ1-1, the V gene TRBV23-1, with a weak D call TRBD1 (5 bases). TRBV23-1 is treated as an ORF (open reading frame) with a function not yet certain. The V and J ends lost 0 bases and 0 bases respectively, with 11 bases between them. CDR3 length: 16 residues. The CDR3 here is CASSQSAGSMNTEAFF. DNA for the CDR3: TGCGCCAGCAGTCAATCGGCAGGGTCCATGAACACTGAAGCTTTCTTT.

This chain connects TRBV6-1 to TRBJ2-4; possibly TRBD1 for D (6 bases). This CDR3 is built from 12 residues. Looked up from germline, CDR1 is MNHNS and CDR2 is SASEGT. V was trimmed by 6 bases and J by 7 bases, leaving 10 bases between them. The CDR3 is CASRDSRNIQYF. The CDR3, as DNA: TGTGCCAGCAGGGACAGTAGGAACATTCAGTACTTC.

The V call is TRBV20-1, the J call TRBJ2-7; no clear D. In germline, CDR1 is DFQATT, CDR2 SNEGSKA (reference sequence). This CDR3 contains 15 residues. V lost 6 bases and J lost 4, with 22 bases in between. The CDR3 here is CSAHGPTPPFYEQYF. The DNA of the CDR3 is TGCAGTGCCCATGGACCCACACCTCCATTTTACGAGCAGTACTTC.

The chain links TRBV19 to TRBJ1-2; no clear D. The CDR3 length is 15 residues. The V and J ends lost 4 bases and 5 bases respectively, with 17 bases between them. CDR1 and CDR2 from the germline V gene are LNHDA and SQIVND (reference sequence). The CDR3: CASSTPEWSLYGYTF. The CDR3, as DNA: TGTGCCAGTAGTACACCTGAGTGGAGCCTGTATGGCTACACCTTC. The full variable domain, with the rest looked up from reference TRBV19 and TRBJ1-2, is DGGITQSPKYLFRKEGQNVTLSCEQNLNHDAMYWYRQDPGQGLRLIYYSQIVNDFQKGDIAEGYSVSREKKESFPLTVTSAQKNPTAFYLCASSTPEWSLYGYTFGSGTRLTVV.

This clonotype was counted a few times. The V gene is TRBV4-2, the J gene TRBJ1-6; possible D gene TRBD1, 5 bases. The V end was cut by 0 bases, the J end by 8 bases, with 17 bases between. The CDR3 extends over 17 amino acids. Germline lookup yields CDR1 LGHNA and CDR2 YNFKEQ. The CDR3 sequence is CASSQDLDSGRHSPLHF. The DNA of the CDR3 is TGTGCCAGCAGCCAAGATTTGGACTCGGGGCGCCATTCACCCCTCCACTTT.

The genes are TRBV12-3 or TRBV12-4 and TRBJ2-3; D remains unclear. V lost 6 bases and J lost 0, with 4 bases in between. The CDR3 length is 12 residues. CDR3 protein: CASRGSTDTQYF. CDR3 bases: TGTGCCAGCAGGGGTAGCACAGATACGCAGTATTTT.

The chain has TRBV4-3 and TRBJ1-2; unclear D gene. This CDR3 is built from 16 residues. Germline CDR1 and CDR2: LGHNA and YSLEER. V was trimmed by 0 bases and J by 0 bases, leaving 11 bases between them. The CDR3 loop is CASSQDPVIPNYGYTF. In nucleotides, the CDR3 is TGCGCCAGCAGCCAAGATCCGGTCATTCCTAACTATGGCTACACCTTC.

V usage is TRBV4-1 and J usage is TRBJ2-5; D remains ambiguous. CDR3 length equals 14 residues. The V gene lost 0 bases and the J gene lost 5 bases, with 10 bases spanning the gap. The germline V gene encodes CDR1 MGHRA and CDR2 YSYEKL. The CDR3 DNA sequence: TGCGCCAGCAGCCAAGAGGGTTATTTGGAGACCCAGTACTTC. Translating it yields CASSQEGYLETQYF.

The chain combines TRBV11-2 with TRBJ2-7, with 16 bases lining up with TRBD2. Per the germline V gene, CDR1 is SGHAT and CDR2 is FQNNGV. The CDR3 is 20 residues long. V gave up 3 bases and J gave up 4 bases; unmatched junction bases: 15. In DNA, the CDR3 is TGTGCCAGCAGCTTTAATAGGGAAGGGACTAGCGGGAGGGGTAGGTACGAGCAGTACTTC. Translating it yields CASSFNREGTSGRGRYEQYF.

The genes are TRBV11-2 and TRBJ2-7; D is perhaps TRBD1 (6 bases). Germline CDR1 reads SGHAT; CDR2 reads FQNNGV. The CDR3 length is 12 residues. Trimming stripped 6 bases from V and 3 bases from J, with 9 bases between. CDR3 loop: CASRQGLYEQYF. CDR3 DNA sequence: TGTGCCAGCAGACAGGGTCTCTACGAGCAGTACTTC.